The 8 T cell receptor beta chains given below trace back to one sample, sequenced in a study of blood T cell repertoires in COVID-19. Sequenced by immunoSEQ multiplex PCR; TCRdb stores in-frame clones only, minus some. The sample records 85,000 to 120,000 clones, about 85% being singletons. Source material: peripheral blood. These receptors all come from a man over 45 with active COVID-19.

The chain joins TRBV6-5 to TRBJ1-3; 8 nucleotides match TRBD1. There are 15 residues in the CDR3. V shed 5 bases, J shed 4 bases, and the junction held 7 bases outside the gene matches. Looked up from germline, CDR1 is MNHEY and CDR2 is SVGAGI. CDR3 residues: CASSPPGTGGNTIYF. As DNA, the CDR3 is TGTGCCAGCAGTCCACCTGGGACAGGAGGAAACACCATATATTTT.

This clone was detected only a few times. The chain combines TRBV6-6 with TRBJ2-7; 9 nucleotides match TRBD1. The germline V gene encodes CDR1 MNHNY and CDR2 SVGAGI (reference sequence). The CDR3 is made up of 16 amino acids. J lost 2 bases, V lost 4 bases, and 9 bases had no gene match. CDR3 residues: CASSSSTQGAPYEQYF. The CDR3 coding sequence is TGTGCCAGCAGTTCCTCCACACAGGGGGCCCCCTACGAGCAGTACTTC.

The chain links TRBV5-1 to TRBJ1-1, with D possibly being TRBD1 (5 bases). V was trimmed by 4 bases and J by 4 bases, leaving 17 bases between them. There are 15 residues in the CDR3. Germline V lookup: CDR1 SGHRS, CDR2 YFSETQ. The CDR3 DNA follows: TGCGCCAGCAGCAGGTCTCAACGGGGGGTCACTGAAGCTTTCTTT. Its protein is CASSRSQRGVTEAFF. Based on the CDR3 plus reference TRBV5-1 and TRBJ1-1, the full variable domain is KAGVTQTPRYLIKTRGQQVTLSCSPISGHRSVSWYQQTPGQGLQFLFEYFSETQRNKGNFPGRFSGRQFSNSRSEMNVSTLELGDSALYLCASSRSQRGVTEAFFGQGTRLTVV.

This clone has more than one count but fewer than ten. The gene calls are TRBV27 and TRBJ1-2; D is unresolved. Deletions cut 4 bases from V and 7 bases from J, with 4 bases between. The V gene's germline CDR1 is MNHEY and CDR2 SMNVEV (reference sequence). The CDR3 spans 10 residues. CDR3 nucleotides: TGTGCCAGCAGTTCCGTTGGCTACACCTTC. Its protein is CASSSVGYTF.

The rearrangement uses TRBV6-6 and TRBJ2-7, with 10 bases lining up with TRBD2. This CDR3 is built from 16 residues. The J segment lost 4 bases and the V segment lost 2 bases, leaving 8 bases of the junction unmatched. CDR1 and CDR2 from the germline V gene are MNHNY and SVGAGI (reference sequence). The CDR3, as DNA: TGTGCCAGCAGTTACAGCCTTGCTAGCGGGGGATACGAGCAGTACTTC. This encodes CASSYSLASGGYEQYF.

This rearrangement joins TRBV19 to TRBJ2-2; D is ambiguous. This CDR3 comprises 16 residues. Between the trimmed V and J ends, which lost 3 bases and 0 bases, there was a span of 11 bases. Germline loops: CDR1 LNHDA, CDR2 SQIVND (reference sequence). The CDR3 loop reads CASSMERIANTGELFF. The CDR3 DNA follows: TGTGCCAGTAGTATGGAGCGTATCGCGAACACCGGGGAGCTGTTTTTT.

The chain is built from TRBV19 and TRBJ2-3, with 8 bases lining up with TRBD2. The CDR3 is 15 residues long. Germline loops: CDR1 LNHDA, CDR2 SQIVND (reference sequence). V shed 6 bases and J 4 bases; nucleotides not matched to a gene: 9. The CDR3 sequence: CASRSGGLGADTQYF. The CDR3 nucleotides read TGTGCCAGTAGGTCGGGGGGGTTAGGAGCAGATACGCAGTATTTT.

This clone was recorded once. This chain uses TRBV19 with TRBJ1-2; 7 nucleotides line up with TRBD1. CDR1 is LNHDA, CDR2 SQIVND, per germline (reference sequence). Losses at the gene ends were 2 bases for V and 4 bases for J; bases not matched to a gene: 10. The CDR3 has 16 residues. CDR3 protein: CASSILGQTVFYGYTF. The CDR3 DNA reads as TGTGCCAGTAGTATACTGGGACAGACTGTTTTCTATGGCTACACCTTC.